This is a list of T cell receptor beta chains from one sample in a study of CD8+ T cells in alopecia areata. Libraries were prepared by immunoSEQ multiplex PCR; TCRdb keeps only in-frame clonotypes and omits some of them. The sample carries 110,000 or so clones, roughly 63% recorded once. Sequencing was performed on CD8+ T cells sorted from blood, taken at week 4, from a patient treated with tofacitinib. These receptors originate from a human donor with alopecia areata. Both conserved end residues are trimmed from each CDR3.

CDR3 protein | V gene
ASSLQTGGPDTQY | TRBV7-9
ASSSSSYNEQF | TRBV7-9
ASSLYREEQETQY | TRBV28
SVEGLAGDTGELF | TRBV29-1
ASSPRTGGIPRADTQY | TRBV11-2
AWAMGQAYEQY | TRBV30
SVDHPSAAYNEQF | TRBV29-1
SVEQGRYEQY | TRBV29-1
ASSLTAGGEETQY | TRBV7-9
SVVPPGPQGAF | TRBV29-1
ASSLSGTGGTEAF | TRBV27
SVEEWEGGGELF | TRBV29-1
ASSSVTGGDYGYT | TRBV7-9
ASSLRGHQETQY | TRBV13
SVENEANYGYT | TRBV29-1
ATSRSVNHEQY | TRBV15
AWSDVNREFDYT | TRBV30
SVSRAGGEKLF | TRBV29-1
AWSVLGLDSPLH | TRBV30
SVEDLRQGGPDEQY | TRBV29-1
ASSETGESYYEQY | TRBV7-9
AWTTGTLNGYYGYT | TRBV30
AERGNYGYT | TRBV30
SVEDLSEGYGYT | TRBV29-1
ASSLETYEQY | TRBV7-9
SVFEGNTEAF | TRBV29-1
SVGLAGYEQY | TRBV29-1
ASSSPTGDGYT | TRBV28
ASSGLSSYEQY | TRBV7-9
ASSERLSGANVLT | TRBV6-1
ASSKTDAGANVLT | TRBV13
AWGTSDTQY | TRBV30